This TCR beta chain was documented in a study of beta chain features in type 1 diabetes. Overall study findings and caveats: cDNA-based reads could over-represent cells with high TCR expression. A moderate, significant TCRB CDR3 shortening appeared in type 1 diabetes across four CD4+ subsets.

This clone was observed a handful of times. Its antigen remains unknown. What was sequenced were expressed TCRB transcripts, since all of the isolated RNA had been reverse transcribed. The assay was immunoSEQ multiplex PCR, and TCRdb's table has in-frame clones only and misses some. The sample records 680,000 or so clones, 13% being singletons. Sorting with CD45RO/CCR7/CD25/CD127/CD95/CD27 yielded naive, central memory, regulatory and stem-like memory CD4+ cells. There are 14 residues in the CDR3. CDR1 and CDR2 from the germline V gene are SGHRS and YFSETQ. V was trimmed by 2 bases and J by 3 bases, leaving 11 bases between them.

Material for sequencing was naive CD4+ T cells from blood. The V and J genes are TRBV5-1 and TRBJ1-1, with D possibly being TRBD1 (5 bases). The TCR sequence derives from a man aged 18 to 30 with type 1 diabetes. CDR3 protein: CASSFERGDTEAFF. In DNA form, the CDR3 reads TGCGCCAGCAGCTTCGAGAGGGGCGACACTGAAGCTTTCTTT.